The sequence of this TCR beta chain was determined in a study of CD8 T cell repertoires and HIV-1 epitope variants. Concerning this clone: The target antigen is unknown.

The germline V gene has CDR1 SGHNT and CDR2 YYREEE (reference sequence). The CDR3 has 11 amino acids. V shed 2 bases and J shed 7 bases, with 4 bases lying between them. The protocol was immunoSEQ multiplex PCR, while the TCRdb copy is restricted to in-frame clones and leaves out a portion. The repertoire holds about 4,400 clones, with roughly two thirds as singletons. Regarding the study as a whole: No clonotypes responded to the TAALDMSHF plasma variant; roughly five recognized KF9, one HW9.

This TCR was sampled from a male donor with HIV. The chain is built from TRBV5-4 and TRBJ2-1, with D unclear. Sequencing input: cultured CD8+ T cells derived from PBMCs. CDR3 amino acids: CASSFGNEQFF. The CDR3 coding sequence is TGTGCCAGCAGCTTTGGAAATGAGCAGTTCTTC.